This entry concerns a single T cell receptor (beta chain). This sample is drawn from a study of T cell changes during pregnancy in multiple sclerosis. The CDR3 contains 16 residues. The trim removed 0 bases at V and 2 bases at J, leaving 7 bases unmatched. CDR1 is SGHKS, CDR2 YYEKEE, per germline (reference sequence). Profiling relied on immunoSEQ multiplex PCR, and the TCRdb table lists in-frame clones only, not all of them. The sample shows 95,000 to 100,000 clones, 92% of them seen only once. Sequenced here: peripheral blood, sampled after pregnancy. This sequence joins TRBV5-5 and TRBJ2-7; 8 nucleotides agree with TRBD1. The clonotype was recovered from a female donor in good health, enrolled as a control in a pregnancy study. The CDR3 loop reads CASSLGTGPGAYEQYF. As DNA, the CDR3 is TGTGCCAGCAGCTTGGGGACAGGGCCGGGGGCCTACGAGCAGTACTTC.